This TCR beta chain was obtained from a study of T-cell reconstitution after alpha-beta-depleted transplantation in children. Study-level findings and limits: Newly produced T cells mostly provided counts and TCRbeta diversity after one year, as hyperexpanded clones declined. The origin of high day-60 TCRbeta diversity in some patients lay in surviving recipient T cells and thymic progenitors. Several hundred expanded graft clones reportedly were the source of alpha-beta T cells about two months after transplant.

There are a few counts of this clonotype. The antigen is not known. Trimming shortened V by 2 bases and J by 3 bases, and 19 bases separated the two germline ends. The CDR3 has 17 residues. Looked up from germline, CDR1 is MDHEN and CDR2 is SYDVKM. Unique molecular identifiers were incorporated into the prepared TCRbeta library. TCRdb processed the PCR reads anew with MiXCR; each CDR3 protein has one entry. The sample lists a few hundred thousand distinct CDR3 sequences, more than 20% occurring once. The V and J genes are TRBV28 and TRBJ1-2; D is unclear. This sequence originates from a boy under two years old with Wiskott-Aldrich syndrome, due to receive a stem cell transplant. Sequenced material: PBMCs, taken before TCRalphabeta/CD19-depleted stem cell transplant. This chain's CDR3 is CASSLSFHGIVDYGYTF. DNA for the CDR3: TGTGCCAGCAGTTTAAGCTTTCATGGGATCGTCGACTATGGCTACACCTTC.